This paragraph reports one TCR beta chain. This sample is part of a study of blood T cell repertoires in COVID-19. Using immunoSEQ multiplex PCR, the repertoire was profiled, and TCRdb retains in-frame clones only, with some absent. Of 90,000 to 120,000 clones listed, about 85% are singletons. There are 13 residues in the CDR3. In germline, CDR1 is ENHRY, CDR2 SYGVKD. V shed 7 bases and J shed 5 bases, with 12 bases lying between them. The sample comprised peripheral blood. This sequence originates from a human donor in a cohort sampled during active COVID-19. V usage is TRBV10-3 and J usage is TRBJ1-5; D possibly corresponds to TRBD1 (5 bases). The CDR3 coding sequence is TGTGCCATCACGCCGGACACCCATCAGCCCCAGCATTTT. This translates into CAITPDTHQPQHF.